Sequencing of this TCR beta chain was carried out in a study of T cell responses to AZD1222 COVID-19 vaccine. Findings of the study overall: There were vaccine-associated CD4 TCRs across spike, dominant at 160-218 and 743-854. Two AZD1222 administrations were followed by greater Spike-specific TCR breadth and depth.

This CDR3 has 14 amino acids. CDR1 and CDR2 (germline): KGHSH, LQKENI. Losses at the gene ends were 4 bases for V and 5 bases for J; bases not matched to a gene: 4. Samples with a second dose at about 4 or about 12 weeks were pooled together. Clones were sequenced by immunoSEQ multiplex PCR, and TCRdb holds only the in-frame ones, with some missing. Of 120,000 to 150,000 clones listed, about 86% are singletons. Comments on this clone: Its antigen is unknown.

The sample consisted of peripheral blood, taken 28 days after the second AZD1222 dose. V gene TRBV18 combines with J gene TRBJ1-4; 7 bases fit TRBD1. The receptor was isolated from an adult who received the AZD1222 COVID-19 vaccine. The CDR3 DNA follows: TGTGCCAGCTCACAGGGGGCGCGGAATGAAAAACTGTTTTTT. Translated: CASSQGARNEKLFF.